This is a list of T cell receptor beta chains from one sample in a study of blood T cell repertoires in COVID-19. The assay was immunoSEQ multiplex PCR, and TCRdb's table has in-frame clones only and misses some. Among roughly 68,000 clones, 88% were seen once, and the ten largest hold 4.5% to 5%. What was sequenced was peripheral blood. The receptors derive from a human donor in a cohort sampled during active COVID-19. CDR3s include the opening cysteine and the closing phenylalanine or tryptophan. The D gene is left open where the match is weak. The size of a clone is reported for some rows only, either as once, few or many, or as a class for expanded clones.

abundance	d_gene	v_gene	j_gene	CDR3nt	CDR3aa
NA	NA	TRBV9	TRBJ1-2	TGTGCCAGCAGCGTAGGTTCAGGCCTTAACTATGGCTACACCTTC	CASSVGSGLNYGYTF
NA	NA	TRBV10-2	TRBJ2-3	TGCGCCAGCAGTATATCGGGAGTTGGTACAGATACGCAGTATTTT	CASSISGVGTDTQYF
NA	NA	TRBV2	TRBJ1-5	TGTGCCTCTCAGCGGGAAAGTAATCAGCCCCAGCATTTT	CASQRESNQPQHF
NA	NA	TRBV7-3	TRBJ1-5	TGTGCCAGCAGCTTCGGCAGGGGTTACAATCAGCCCCAGCATTTT	CASSFGRGYNQPQHF
NA	TRBD1	TRBV5-1	TRBJ1-5	TGCGCCAGCAGCTTGACGACAGGGAATGGCAATCAGCCCCAGCATTTT	CASSLTTGNGNQPQHF
NA	TRBD2	TRBV28	TRBJ2-7	TGTGCCAGCAGTCTCGGACTAGCGACCTCCTACGAGCAGTACTTC	CASSLGLATSYEQYF
once	TRBD1	TRBV7-9	TRBJ2-2	TGTGCCAGCAGCTTTGGCCTCCCGGGACAGGGGCCCTCCGGGGAGCTGTTTTTT	CASSFGLPGQGPSGELFF
NA	TRBD2	TRBV5-4	TRBJ2-1	TGTGCCAGCAGCAGGACGGTAGCGGGGGCCGAGCAGTTCTTC	CASSRTVAGAEQFF
NA	NA	TRBV2	TRBJ2-3	TGTGCCAGCCGATTGAGGCTGCCGCAGTATTTT	CASRLRLPQYF
NA	NA	TRBV28	TRBJ1-6	TGTGCCAGCAGCCAGGGCCCTAGATATAATTCACCCCTCCACTTT	CASSQGPRYNSPLHF
NA	TRBD2	TRBV5-1	TRBJ2-3	TGCGCCAGCAGCTTGGGGCTAGCGGTTAGCACAGATACGCAGTATTTT	CASSLGLAVSTDTQYF
NA	NA	TRBV9	TRBJ1-1	TGTGCCAGCAGCGCTACAGGCACTGAAGCTTTCTTT	CASSATGTEAFF
NA	TRBD1	TRBV24-1	TRBJ1-5	TGTGCCACCAGCAGGACAGGGGGCGGCAATCAGCCCCAGCATTTT	CATSRTGGGNQPQHF
NA	TRBD1	TRBV6-5	TRBJ2-5	TGTGCCAGCATATGGGACAGGGTCCAGGAGACCCAGTACTTC	CASIWDRVQETQYF
NA	TRBD2	TRBV30	TRBJ2-1	TGTGCCTGGAGTGTGATTAGCGGGGCCAATGAGCAGTTCTTC	CAWSVISGANEQFF
NA	NA	TRBV19	TRBJ1-1	TGTGCCAGCCTCAGGGCCCCGAACACTGAAGCTTTCTTT	CASLRAPNTEAFF
NA	TRBD2	TRBV7-8	TRBJ2-2	TGTGCCAGCAGCTCGGGACTAGCGGGGGGTAACACCGGGGAGCTGTTTTTT	CASSSGLAGGNTGELFF
NA	TRBD1	TRBV7-3	TRBJ2-1	TGTGCCAGCAGCCTAGCAGGGACAGGGGGCTATGAGCAGTTCTTC	CASSLAGTGGYEQFF
NA	NA	TRBV3-1/TRBV3-2	TRBJ2-2	TGTGCCAGCAGCCCACCGCCGAGGACCGGGGAGCTGTTTTTT	CASSPPPRTGELFF
NA	TRBD1	TRBV5-4	TRBJ2-5	TGTGCCAGCAGCGGTACAGGGGGGTTGGAGACCCAGTACTTC	CASSGTGGLETQYF
NA	NA	TRBV11-2	TRBJ2-5	TGTGCCAGCAGCTTAGGCCTACGGGAGACCCAGTACTTC	CASSLGLRETQYF
NA	NA	TRBV7-8	TRBJ1-1	TGTGCCAGCAGCACAACTACAGGGCGCACTGAAGCTTTCTTT	CASSTTTGRTEAFF
NA	NA	TRBV10-1	TRBJ2-6	TGCGCCACCAGTCGGGGTGCCGGGGCCAACGTCCTGACTTTC	CATSRGAGANVLTF
once	NA	TRBV21-1	TRBJ2-5	TGTGCCAGCAGCAGGACTAGCGGGGAAAAAGAGACCCAGTACTTC	CASSRTSGEKETQYF
NA	TRBD1	TRBV7-2	TRBJ1-2	TGTGCCAGCAGCTTACTACAGGGGAATGGCTACACCTTC	CASSLLQGNGYTF
NA	NA	TRBV18	TRBJ1-4	TGTGCCAGCTCACCACCGGAAGCGATGGGTGAAAAACTGTTTTTT	CASSPPEAMGEKLFF
NA	TRBD1	TRBV19	TRBJ2-5	TGTGCCAGTAGTATCCAGGGGGTGGAGACCCAGTACTTC	CASSIQGVETQYF
few	TRBD1	TRBV7-2	TRBJ1-5	TGTGCCAGCAGCCCGACAGGGGGACCGGGGCCCCAGCATTTT	CASSPTGGPGPQHF
NA	TRBD2	TRBV5-4	TRBJ2-5	TGTGCCAGCAGCTTGGTCACTAGCGGGAGGGCGACCCAGTACTTC	CASSLVTSGRATQYF
NA	NA	TRBV28	TRBJ2-5	TGTGCCAGCAGTTTATACCGGGGGTCCCGCGGTCGGACCCAGTACTTC	CASSLYRGSRGRTQYF
NA	TRBD1	TRBV7-9	TRBJ2-6	TGTGCCAGCAGCTACCGGGACAGGGGGGCTGGGGCCAACGTCCTGACTTTC	CASSYRDRGAGANVLTF